A single sample is the source of the 17 T cell receptor beta chains below, sequenced in a study of blood T cell repertoires in COVID-19. Clones were read by immunoSEQ multiplex PCR, and TCRdb kept only the in-frame ones, dropping some. The sample contains about 330,000 clones, approximately 90% of which appear only once. Sequencing input: peripheral blood. These receptors were obtained from a man younger than 45 with COVID-19, enrolled during active disease.

This chain links TRBV3-1 (or the pseudogene TRBV3-2) with TRBJ2-2; D is unresolved. The germline V gene has CDR1 LGHDT and CDR2 YNNKEL (reference sequence). This CDR3 comprises 16 residues. The V end was cut by 0 bases, the J end by 11 bases, with 19 bases between. The CDR3 DNA reads TGTGCCAGCAGCCAAGATAGAATTGCGCCGACTGGTGAGCTGTTTTTT. Its translation: CASSQDRIAPTGELFF.

This chain links TRBV15 with TRBJ2-1; tentative D call: TRBD2 (6 bases). CDR1 and CDR2 (germline): LNHNV, YYDKDF (reference sequence). The CDR3 is made up of 15 amino acids. Deletions cut 5 bases from V and 6 bases from J, with 17 bases between. The CDR3 region has the DNA TGTGCCACCAGCTTAAGTAGCGGAAACTTCAATGAGCAGTTCTTC. This translates into CATSLSSGNFNEQFF.

The genes are TRBV11-3 and TRBJ2-3, with 10 bases aligning to TRBD2. CDR3 length: 18 amino acids. The germline CDR1 and CDR2 sequences are SGHNT and YENEEA. Trimming cost V 0 bases and J 5 bases; bases outside gene matches: 11. The CDR3 is CASSLEAASGGPGDTQYF. CDR3 in DNA: TGTGCCAGCAGCTTAGAGGCCGCTAGCGGGGGACCAGGAGATACGCAGTATTTT.

The chain couples TRBV9 to TRBJ1-3; the D gene is possibly TRBD1 (5 bases). V dropped 3 bases and J dropped 2 bases, with 18 bases sitting between them. In germline, CDR1 is SGDLS, CDR2 YYNGEE. The CDR3 loop spans 17 amino acids. CDR3 sequence reads: CASSGGLGGGTGNTIYF. The DNA for the CDR3 is TGTGCCAGCAGCGGAGGGCTTGGCGGGGGGACTGGAAACACCATATATTTT.

The sample holds one count of this clone. This chain links TRBV28 with TRBJ1-2, with D unclear. The CDR3 totals 12 residues. Per the germline V gene, CDR1 is MDHEN and CDR2 is SYDVKM. Deletions cut 7 bases from V and 3 bases from J, with 9 bases between. CDR3 amino acids: CASNTDYYGYTF. The CDR3 DNA follows: TGTGCCAGCAATACAGATTACTATGGCTACACCTTC.

The chain carries TRBV12-3 or TRBV12-4 and TRBJ1-5; 8 positions agree with TRBD1. The V segment lost 7 bases and the J segment 5 bases; nucleotides outside the gene matches: 4. The CDR3 contains 13 residues. CDR3 sequence reads: CASTQGAYQPQHF. DNA of the CDR3: TGTGCCAGCACCCAGGGGGCTTATCAGCCCCAGCATTTT.

This sequence joins TRBV23-1 and TRBJ2-5, with 7 bases that match TRBD1. TRBV23-1 is flagged as an ORF with uncertain function. The length of the CDR3 is 12 residues. V shed 11 bases and J 5 bases; nucleotides not matched to a gene: 8. CDR3 nucleotide sequence: TGCGCCGTACAGGGGAAGGCGGAGACCCAGTACTTC. This translates into CAVQGKAETQYF.

The chain uses TRBV6-5 and TRBJ2-2, with D tentatively TRBD2 (6 bases). Germline V gene lookup returns CDR1 MNHEY and CDR2 SVGAGI. V gave up 2 bases and J gave up 7 bases, with 17 bases separating them. There are 16 residues in the CDR3. The CDR3 loop reads CASSYGAGGVDGELFF. The CDR3 bases are TGTGCCAGCAGTTACGGGGCAGGAGGGGTCGACGGGGAGCTGTTTTTT.

This clone has only a few counts. The V gene is TRBV13, the J gene TRBJ2-5; 9 nucleotides line up with TRBD1. CDR3 length equals 16 residues. CDR1 PRHDT and CDR2 FYEKMQ come from the germline V gene (reference sequence). V trimming: 5 bases; J trimming: 1 base; junction bases outside the gene matches: 8. CDR3 sequence: CASSRLDRGSQETQYF. Written as DNA, the CDR3 is TGTGCCAGCAGCCGTCTAGACAGGGGGAGCCAAGAGACCCAGTACTTC.

V and J are TRBV4-2 and TRBJ1-2, with 12 bases that match TRBD1. Losses at the gene ends were 3 bases for V and 8 bases for J; bases not matched to a gene: 13. The germline V gene encodes CDR1 LGHNA and CDR2 YNFKEQ. This CDR3 is built from 17 residues. CDR3 loop: CASSQDRGTGGARGYTF. DNA of the CDR3: TGTGCCAGCAGCCAGGACCGAGGGACAGGGGGCGCGAGAGGCTACACCTTC.

The chain combines TRBV28 with TRBJ2-7, with D possibly matching TRBD1 (6 bases). Between the trimmed V and J ends, which lost 7 bases and 3 bases, there was a span of 16 bases. This CDR3 region has 14 residues. Germline CDR1 is MDHEN and CDR2 is SYDVKM. The CDR3 sequence is CASTQGPALYEQYF. The CDR3 region has the DNA TGTGCCAGCACCCAGGGGCCCGCCCTCTACGAGCAGTACTTC.

This chain joins TRBV19 and TRBJ2-5; no clear D. V lost 3 bases to trimming and J lost 3 bases, with 2 bases between them. Germline V CDR1 and CDR2: LNHDA, SQIVND (reference sequence). The CDR3 consists of 11 residues. The CDR3 region has the DNA TGTGCCAGTAGTATTAAAGAGACCCAGTACTTC. Amino acid sequence: CASSIKETQYF.

This clone was picked up one time. The DNA is left out, because the CDR3 cannot be placed on it with certainty; the CDR3 is given as TCRdb lists it. The chain has TRBV21-1 and TRBJ1-6; the D segment call TRBD1 is taken from the table without a DNA check. TRBV21-1 is noted as a pseudogene. The CDR3 region is 14 residues in length, termini included. CDR3: CASTWGQGNSPLHF.

This sequence joins TRBV7-2 and TRBJ1-2; tentative D call: TRBD1 (6 bases). Germline V gene lookup returns CDR1 SGHTA and CDR2 FQGNSA. V was shortened by 3 bases and J by 8 bases, with 16 bases between the two germline ends. The CDR3 covers 14 residues. The CDR3 region is CASSFGRGVGGYTF. The CDR3 DNA is TGTGCCAGCAGCTTTGGCAGGGGAGTCGGGGGCTACACCTTC.

In its sample, this clone was seen a few times. The chain is built from TRBV7-2 and TRBJ1-2, with 9 bases identical to TRBD1. The trim removed 5 bases at V and 1 base at J, leaving 5 bases unmatched. This CDR3 has 15 amino acids. CDR1 and CDR2 (germline): SGHTA, FQGNSA. For the CDR3, the DNA is TGTGCCAGCAGCCCTCGGACAGGGGTTAACTATGGCTACACCTTC. Translating it yields CASSPRTGVNYGYTF. Using reference TRBV7-2 and TRBJ1-2 for the parts outside the CDR3, the full variable domain is GAGVSQSPSNKVTEKGKDVELRCDPISGHTALYWYRQSLGQGLEFLIYFQGNSAPDKSGLPSDRFSAERTGGSVSTLTIQRTQQEDSAVYLCASSPRTGVNYGYTFGSGTRLTVV.

The rearrangement uses TRBV5-5 and TRBJ1-3, with 7 bases identical to TRBD1. Germline V CDR1 and CDR2: SGHKS, YYEKEE (reference sequence). V shed 4 bases, J shed 11 bases, and the junction held 15 bases outside the gene matches. This CDR3 contains 15 residues. The CDR3 DNA follows: TGTGCCAGCAGCCATCAGGACAGGACCTCTCGGGCCATATATTTT. Translation gives CASSHQDRTSRAIYF.

The gene calls are TRBV6-2 or TRBV6-3 and TRBJ1-4; D is ambiguous. Trimming stripped 4 bases from V and 0 bases from J, with 12 bases between. CDR3 length: 16 residues. Germline assignment: CDR1 MNHEY and CDR2 SVGEGT. In DNA form, the CDR3 reads TGTGCCAGCAGTTCCCCCCTCGGGACAACTAATGAAAAACTGTTTTTT. This sequence encodes CASSSPLGTTNEKLFF.